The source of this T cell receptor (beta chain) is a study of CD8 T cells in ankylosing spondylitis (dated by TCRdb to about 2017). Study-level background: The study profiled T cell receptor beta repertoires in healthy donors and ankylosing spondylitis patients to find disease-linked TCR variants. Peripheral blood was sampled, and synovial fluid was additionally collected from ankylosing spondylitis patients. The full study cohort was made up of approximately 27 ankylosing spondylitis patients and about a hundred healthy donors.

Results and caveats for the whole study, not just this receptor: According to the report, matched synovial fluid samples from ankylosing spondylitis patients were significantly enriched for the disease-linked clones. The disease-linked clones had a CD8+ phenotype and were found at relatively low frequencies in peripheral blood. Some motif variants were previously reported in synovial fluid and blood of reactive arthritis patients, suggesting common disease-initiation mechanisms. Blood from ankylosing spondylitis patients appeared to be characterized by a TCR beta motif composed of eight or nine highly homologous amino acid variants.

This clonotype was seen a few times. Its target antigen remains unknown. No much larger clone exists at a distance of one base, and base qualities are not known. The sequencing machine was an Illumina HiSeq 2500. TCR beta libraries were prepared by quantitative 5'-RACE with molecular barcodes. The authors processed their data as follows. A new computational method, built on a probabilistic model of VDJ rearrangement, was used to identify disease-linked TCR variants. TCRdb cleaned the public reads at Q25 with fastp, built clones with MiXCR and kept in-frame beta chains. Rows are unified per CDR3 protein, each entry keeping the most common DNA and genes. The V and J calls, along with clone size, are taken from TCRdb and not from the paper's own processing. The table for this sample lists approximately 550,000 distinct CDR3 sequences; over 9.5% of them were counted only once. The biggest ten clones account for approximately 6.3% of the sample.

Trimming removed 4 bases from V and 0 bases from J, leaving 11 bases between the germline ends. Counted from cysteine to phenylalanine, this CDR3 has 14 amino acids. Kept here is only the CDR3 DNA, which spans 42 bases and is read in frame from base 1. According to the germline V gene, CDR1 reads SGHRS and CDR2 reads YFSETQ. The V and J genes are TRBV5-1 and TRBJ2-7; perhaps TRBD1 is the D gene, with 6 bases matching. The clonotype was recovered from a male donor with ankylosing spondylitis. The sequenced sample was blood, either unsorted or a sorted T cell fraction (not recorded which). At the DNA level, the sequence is TGCGCCAGCAGCCCCGGGACAACCTCCTACGAGCAGTACTTC. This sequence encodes CASSPGTTSYEQYF.